This T cell receptor (beta chain) was captured by sequencing in a study of technical replicates of blood from a handful of donors. Clones were sequenced by immunoSEQ multiplex PCR, and TCRdb holds only the in-frame ones, with some missing. The data contain roughly 97,000 clones, 95% to 96% of them singletons. Germline CDR1 is WSHSY and CDR2 is SAAADI. The CDR3 runs 14 residues. V was trimmed by 6 bases and J by 4 bases, leaving 16 bases between them. Sequenced: T cells isolated from PBMCs. The chain carries TRBV10-2 and TRBJ2-7; weak D call: TRBD1 (6 bases). The source of this sequence is a human donor in good health. CDR3 sequence: CASRGQSPTYEQYF. CDR3 nucleotide sequence: TGCGCCAGCAGAGGACAGAGCCCAACTTACGAGCAGTACTTC.